These T cell receptor beta chains were read from a single sample in a study of breast tumors, draining lymph nodes, adjacent tissues. One entry per CDR3 protein, called by TCRdb with MiXCR from the multiplex PCR reads. The data hold some 100,000 distinct CDR3 sequences, with approximately 22% observed a single time. The sequenced sample consisted of axillary lymph node tissue. The receptors come from a female donor with breast cancer. Some clones in this sample may be carry-over from other donors' samples. Both conserved end residues are part of each CDR3. A D gene is named only where the DNA matches it firmly. Size tells how often a clone was seen (once, few, many) or the class of an expanded clone, and some rows leave it out.

len,j_gene,abundance,d_gene,v_gene,CDR3aa,CDR3nt
16,TRBJ2-1,few,TRBD2,TRBV13,CASSLGTSGSYNEQFF,TGTGCCAGCAGCTTGGGTACTAGCGGCTCCTACAATGAGCAGTTCTTC
11,TRBJ1-2,many,.,TRBV6-1,CASSSFDGYTF,TGTGCCAGCAGTTCCTTCGATGGCTACACCTTC
15,TRBJ2-1,few,TRBD2,TRBV27,CASMKVLAGYNEQFF,TGTGCCAGCATGAAGGTATTAGCGGGGTACAATGAGCAGTTCTTC
16,TRBJ2-6,.,TRBD1,TRBV6-5,CASSPGQGAGANVLTF,TGTGCCAGCAGCCCGGGACAGGGGGCTGGGGCCAACGTCCTGACTTTC
15,TRBJ1-3,many,.,TRBV10-3,CATLGPVNSGNTIYF,TGTGCCACCCTTGGGCCCGTAAACTCTGGAAACACCATATATTTT
15,TRBJ2-1,.,.,TRBV11-2,CASGLGDRRNNEQFF,TGTGCCAGCGGCTTAGGTGACAGGAGAAACAATGAGCAGTTCTTC
15,TRBJ2-1,few,TRBD2,TRBV27,CASSFGGGLYNEQFF,TGTGCCAGCAGTTTCGGGGGAGGGCTCTACAATGAGCAGTTCTTC
11,TRBJ2-7,many,.,TRBV24-1,CATRYGYEQYF,TGTGCCACCCGGTACGGCTACGAGCAGTACTTC
15,TRBJ2-7,.,TRBD2,TRBV28,CASSSGGVSSYEQYF,TGTGCCAGCAGTTCCGGGGGGGTCAGCTCCTACGAGCAGTACTTC
15,TRBJ1-2,many,.,TRBV20-1,CSARDSGGGNYGYTF,TGCAGTGCTAGAGATTCGGGTGGTGGGAACTATGGCTACACCTTC
18,TRBJ2-3,many,TRBD2,TRBV7-9,CASSLTRLAGGPTDTQYF,TGTGCCAGCAGCTTAACGAGACTAGCGGGAGGCCCCACAGATACGCAGTATTTT
13,TRBJ2-4,.,.,TRBV11-2,CASSLAVKNIQYF,TGTGCCAGCAGCTTAGCGGTCAAAAACATTCAGTACTTC
18,TRBJ2-3,many,.,TRBV11-2,CASSLAPSWGASTDTQYF,TGTGCCAGCAGCTTAGCCCCTTCGTGGGGGGCTAGCACAGATACGCAGTATTTT
15,TRBJ2-1,many,TRBD2,TRBV12-3/TRBV12-4,CASSPGLAGLNEQFF,TGTGCCAGCAGTCCGGGACTAGCGGGTCTCAATGAGCAGTTCTTC
14,TRBJ2-1,.,.,TRBV27,CASSLKPSYNEQFF,TGTGCCAGCAGTTTAAAACCATCCTACAATGAGCAGTTCTTC
15,TRBJ2-7,many,.,TRBV9,CASSYGGGETYEQYF,TGTGCCAGCAGCTACGGAGGGGGCGAGACCTACGAGCAGTACTTC
15,TRBJ2-7,many,TRBD2,TRBV4-2,CASSQGVAGAREQYF,TGTGCCAGCAGCCAAGGCGTAGCGGGAGCTCGCGAGCAGTACTTC
13,TRBJ1-5,many,.,TRBV2,CASTEGRNQPQHF,TGTGCCAGCACCGAAGGTAGGAATCAGCCCCAGCATTTT
17,TRBJ2-1,many,TRBD2,TRBV7-6,CASTQFASGDSYNEQFF,TGTGCCAGCACCCAATTCGCTAGCGGGGACTCCTACAATGAGCAGTTCTTC
14,TRBJ2-3,.,TRBD1,TRBV20-1,CSGLQGAQADTQYF,TGCAGCGGCCTACAGGGGGCGCAAGCAGATACGCAGTATTTT
18,TRBJ2-6,many,TRBD2,TRBV19,CASSFRTSGGAGANVLTF,TGTGCCAGTAGTTTTCGGACTAGCGGGGGGGCTGGGGCCAACGTCCTGACTTTC
14,TRBJ1-4,.,.,TRBV4-2,CASSQDDCDEKLFF,TGTGCCAGCAGCCAAGATGATTGCGATGAAAAACTGTTTTTT
12,TRBJ2-7,many,.,TRBV6-6,CASSPRGYEQYF,TGTGCCAGCAGCCCCAGGGGATACGAGCAGTACTTC
14,TRBJ2-7,many,.,TRBV7-9,CASSHTNYEYEQYF,TGTGCCAGCAGCCATACTAACTATGAATACGAGCAGTACTTC
17,TRBJ2-1,many,TRBD2,TRBV4-1,CASSQLASGRVYNEQFF,TGCGCCAGCAGCCAATTGGCTAGCGGGAGGGTCTACAATGAGCAGTTCTTC
17,TRBJ1-5,many,TRBD1,TRBV19,CASSIGGTDRVNQPQHF,TGTGCCAGTAGTATAGGAGGTACGGACAGGGTAAATCAGCCCCAGCATTTT
15,TRBJ2-2,.,.,TRBV5-6,CASRIRRPGFGELFF,TGTGCCAGCAGAATCCGCCGCCCAGGGTTCGGGGAGCTGTTTTTT
18,TRBJ1-2,many,TRBD1,TRBV7-9,CASSLGTGTRLANYGYTF,TGTGCCAGCAGCCTTGGGACAGGGACCCGATTAGCTAACTATGGCTACACCTTC
16,TRBJ2-1,many,.,TRBV4-2,CASSQDRQGGYNEQFF,TGTGCCAGCAGCCAAGATCGGCAGGGAGGATACAATGAGCAGTTCTTC
11,TRBJ1-2,many,.,TRBV20-1,CSAISVGGYTF,TGCAGTGCTATTTCTGTGGGGGGCTACACCTTC
14,TRBJ2-3,.,.,TRBV20-1,CSAQRRASTDTQYF,TGCAGTGCCCAACGACGGGCCTCCACAGATACGCAGTATTTT
18,TRBJ2-7,many,TRBD2,TRBV6-1,CASLLRTGRLAGAYEQYF,TGTGCCAGCCTATTACGGACAGGTAGACTAGCGGGAGCCTACGAGCAGTACTTC
12,TRBJ2-1,many,.,TRBV11-2,CASSRGPNEQFF,TGTGCCAGCAGCCGGGGTCCCAATGAGCAGTTCTTC
14,TRBJ2-3,.,TRBD2,TRBV6-1,CASIREGLADTQYF,TGTGCCAGCATTAGGGAGGGCCTGGCAGATACGCAGTATTTT
17,TRBJ2-2,many,TRBD1,TRBV12-3/TRBV12-4,CASSPLLGTVSSGELFF,TGTGCCAGCAGTCCATTACTTGGGACAGTTTCTTCCGGGGAGCTGTTTTTT